Listed below are T cell receptor beta chains from one sample, sequenced in a study of cytomegalovirus exposure and HLA in healthy donors. The method was immunoSEQ multiplex PCR; TCRdb's version includes in-frame clones alone and lacks a portion of them. This table holds about 180,000 clones, 78% found once. Sequencing input: PBMCs. The receptors here all came from a woman aged 45-65 years in good health and CMV-seropositive. Each CDR3 is given with its conserved first and last residue. Fields, in order: J gene, V gene, D gene, clone size, CDR3 length, CDR3 DNA, CDR3 protein. A D gene is named only where the DNA matches it firmly. Not every row has a clone size; where given, it reads once, few, many or a size class.

J gene: TRBJ2-1; V gene: TRBV11-3; D gene: -; clone size: few; CDR3 length: 18; CDR3 DNA: TGTGCCAGCAGCGGAGGGAGGGGCACAGGGAGCTCCTACAATGAGCAGTTCTTC; CDR3 protein: CASSGGRGTGSSYNEQFF
J gene: TRBJ2-7; V gene: TRBV6-6; D gene: TRBD1; clone size: -; CDR3 length: 15; CDR3 DNA: TGTGCCAGCAGTTACCGGGACAGGTCCGCCTACGAGCAGTACTTC; CDR3 protein: CASSYRDRSAYEQYF
J gene: TRBJ2-1; V gene: TRBV27; D gene: TRBD1; clone size: -; CDR3 length: 17; CDR3 DNA: TGTGCCAGCAGTACCTCCCGACAGGGTGTTTCCTACAATGAGCAGTTCTTC; CDR3 protein: CASSTSRQGVSYNEQFF
J gene: TRBJ2-7; V gene: TRBV29-1; D gene: -; clone size: -; CDR3 length: 14; CDR3 DNA: TGCAGCGTTGAAGGGCAGGGTAACCTCTACGAGCAGTACTTC; CDR3 protein: CSVEGQGNLYEQYF
J gene: TRBJ2-7; V gene: TRBV11-3; D gene: -; clone size: few; CDR3 length: 16; CDR3 DNA: TGTGCCAGCAGTCCCCCCGGGACTCCCAGCTCCTACGAGCAGTACTTC; CDR3 protein: CASSPPGTPSSYEQYF
J gene: TRBJ1-5; V gene: TRBV7-9; D gene: TRBD1; clone size: once; CDR3 length: 14; CDR3 DNA: TGTGCCAGCAGCTTCGGACAGGGAACTCAGCCCCAGCATTTT; CDR3 protein: CASSFGQGTQPQHF
J gene: TRBJ2-1; V gene: TRBV9; D gene: -; clone size: -; CDR3 length: 16; CDR3 DNA: TGTGCCAGCAGCCCGCTTGGGGGCAGGGCAGACAATGAGCAGTTCTTC; CDR3 protein: CASSPLGGRADNEQFF
J gene: TRBJ2-1; V gene: TRBV7-2; D gene: -; clone size: -; CDR3 length: 13; CDR3 DNA: TGTGCCAGCAGCCGAGGGGGGGGGACCGAGCAGTTCTTC; CDR3 protein: CASSRGGGTEQFF
J gene: TRBJ1-2; V gene: TRBV6-5; D gene: TRBD1; clone size: -; CDR3 length: 14; CDR3 DNA: TGTGCCAGCAGGGACAGGGGAACAAACTATGGCTACACCTTC; CDR3 protein: CASRDRGTNYGYTF
J gene: TRBJ2-3; V gene: TRBV5-4; D gene: -; clone size: -; CDR3 length: 14; CDR3 DNA: TGTGCCAGCAGCCGTACTTCTAGCACAGATACGCAGTATTTT; CDR3 protein: CASSRTSSTDTQYF
J gene: TRBJ2-7; V gene: TRBV4-3; D gene: -; clone size: -; CDR3 length: 16; CDR3 DNA: TGCGCCAGCAGCCAAGATATCAGGACTGGCGCGTACGAGCAGTACTTC; CDR3 protein: CASSQDIRTGAYEQYF
J gene: TRBJ2-1; V gene: TRBV7-8; D gene: TRBD2; clone size: -; CDR3 length: 20; CDR3 DNA: TGTGCCAGCAGCTCCTGGACTAGCGGGAGGTTTACCAGCTCCTACAATGAGCAGTTCTTC; CDR3 protein: CASSSWTSGRFTSSYNEQFF
J gene: TRBJ2-3; V gene: TRBV10-2; D gene: TRBD2; clone size: -; CDR3 length: 20; CDR3 DNA: TGCGCCAGCAGTATCCCCCTTGAAGCGGGGGGCGACCCAAGCACAGATACGCAGTATTTT; CDR3 protein: CASSIPLEAGGDPSTDTQYF
J gene: TRBJ1-5; V gene: TRBV19; D gene: TRBD1; clone size: -; CDR3 length: 16; CDR3 DNA: TGTGCCAGTAGTCCTGGGACAGGCTGGGGCAATCAGCCCCAGCATTTT; CDR3 protein: CASSPGTGWGNQPQHF